Following are 14 T cell receptor beta chains from one sample sequenced in a study of identical twins. TCRdb reprocessed the 5' RACE reads via MiXCR and lists one record per CDR3 protein. The sample shows about 900,000 distinct CDR3 sequences, roughly an eighth of them seen only once. These records were also assigned to another study, of yellow fever vaccine responses in identical twins.

The sequenced material came from PBMCs. Every receptor here comes from a woman in her late teens or twenties in good health.

The chain uses TRBV19 and TRBJ2-2, with D perhaps matching TRBD1 or TRBD2 (7 bases each). The CDR3 is made up of 13 amino acids. V lost 7 bases to trimming and J lost 4 bases, with 10 bases between them. The germline CDR1 and CDR2 sequences are LNHDA and SQIVND (reference sequence). CDR3 DNA: TGTGCCAGTACAGGGGGGGTCACCGGGGAGCTGTTTTTT. This sequence encodes CASTGGVTGELFF.

There are many counts of this clonotype. This sequence joins TRBV3-1 and TRBJ2-1; a possible D gene is TRBD2 (5 bases). The CDR3 has 13 amino acids. CDR1 is LGHDT and CDR2 is YNNKEL in the germline V gene (reference sequence). V gave up 4 bases and J gave up 6 bases, with 10 bases separating them. Written as DNA, the CDR3 is TGTGCCAGCAGCCCGGGATTTTTCAATGAGCAGTTCTTC. This translates into CASSPGFFNEQFF.

The chain recombines TRBV10-3 with TRBJ1-2; tentative D call: TRBD1 (5 bases). Per the germline V gene, CDR1 is ENHRY and CDR2 is SYGVKD. The CDR3 is made up of 14 amino acids. The V gene lost 3 bases and the J gene lost 4 bases, with 12 bases spanning the gap. The CDR3 sequence: CAISDTQGTYGYTF. The CDR3 coding sequence is TGTGCCATCAGTGATACTCAGGGTACCTATGGCTACACCTTC.

The rearrangement links TRBV20-1 to TRBJ2-7; D may correspond to TRBD1 or TRBD2 (6 bases each). V was pared by 1 base and J by 3 bases, with 10 bases between. Germline values: CDR1 DFQATT, CDR2 SNEGSKA (reference sequence). The CDR3 totals 13 residues. Written as DNA, the CDR3 is TGCAGTGCTAGAGGGGGGGCGGGCTACGAGCAGTACTTC. Amino acids: CSARGGAGYEQYF.

This clonotype was seen repeatedly, ten times or more. This chain joins TRBV12-3 or TRBV12-4 and TRBJ2-1, with TRBD2 as a possible D gene (6 bases). This CDR3 spans 16 amino acids. Deletions cut 7 bases from V and 4 bases from J, with 20 bases between. In DNA, the CDR3 is TGTGCCAGCACCCCTAGGGGTAGCGGACTTTACAATGAGCAGTTCTTC. Translation: CASTPRGSGLYNEQFF.

This clonotype occurred a few times. The genes are TRBV27 and TRBJ2-4; perhaps D is TRBD1 or TRBD2 (5 bases each). Per the germline V gene, CDR1 is MNHEY and CDR2 is SMNVEV (reference sequence). This CDR3 spans 14 amino acids. The V gene lost 6 bases and the J gene lost 8 bases, with 17 bases spanning the gap. Here the CDR3 reads CASSDAGRLDIQYF. The CDR3 nucleotides are TGTGCCAGCAGCGACGCAGGGAGATTGGACATTCAGTACTTC.

The chain links TRBV10-3 to TRBJ2-7; 9 bases align to TRBD1. Losses at the gene ends were 6 bases for V and 4 bases for J; bases not matched to a gene: 13. The germline CDR1 and CDR2 sequences are ENHRY and SYGVKD. The CDR3 sequence is 16 residues long. In DNA form, the CDR3 reads TGTGCCATCAGATCCGCTCCGGGACAGGGTTTATACGAGCAGTACTTC. Its protein product is CAIRSAPGQGLYEQYF.

This clonotype was found a few times. V usage is TRBV20-1 and J usage is TRBJ1-6, with 7 positions matching TRBD1. V lost 3 bases to trimming and J lost 10 bases; unmatched junction nucleotides: 12. CDR1 and CDR2 (germline): DFQATT, SNEGSKA (reference sequence). The CDR3 runs to 15 residues. The DNA for the CDR3 is TGCAGTGCTAGGGACCCAGACAGGGTTGGGTCACCCCTCCACTTT. Protein sequence: CSARDPDRVGSPLHF.

This clonotype occurred a few times. The chain joins TRBV12-3 or TRBV12-4 to TRBJ2-1; D uncertain. Trimming pared 3 bases from V and 8 bases from J, leaving 8 bases between. This CDR3 contains 12 residues. The chain's CDR3 is CASSLDLHEQFF. DNA of the CDR3: TGTGCCAGCAGTTTGGATCTTCATGAGCAGTTCTTC.

This clonotype was seen a handful of times. The chain has TRBV4-2 and TRBJ2-1; 9 nucleotides agree with TRBD2. Per germline, CDR1 LGHNA and CDR2 YNFKEQ. J was trimmed by 9 bases and V by 2 bases; bases with no gene match: 2. CDR3 length equals 13 residues. The CDR3 here is CASSQTSGSEQFF. The DNA for the CDR3 is TGTGCCAGCAGCCAAACTAGCGGGTCTGAGCAGTTCTTC.

The chain couples TRBV5-6 to TRBJ2-5, with D hard to call. This CDR3 has 15 residues. Per germline, CDR1 SGHDT and CDR2 YYEEEE. V was shortened by 7 bases and J by 1 base, with 17 bases between the two germline ends. CDR3 in amino acids: CASGPEVASQETQYF. DNA for the CDR3: TGTGCCAGCGGCCCCGAGGTAGCTAGCCAAGAGACCCAGTACTTC. The variable domain in full, with the rest retrieved from reference TRBV5-6 and TRBJ2-5, is DAGVTQSPTHLIKTRGQQVTLRCSPKSGHDTVSWYQQALGQGPQFIFQYYEEEERQRGNFPDRFSGHQFPNYSSELNVNALLLGDSALYLCASGPEVASQETQYFGPGTRLLVL.

This rearrangement joins TRBV6-2 or TRBV6-3 to TRBJ1-5; D is ambiguous. This CDR3 region has 15 residues. With 1 base removed from V and 1 base from J, the gap between germline ends came to 8 bases. Germline CDR1 is MNHEY and CDR2 is SVGEGT. CDR3 nucleotide sequence: TGTGCCAGCAGTTACTGGAGAGGGAGCAATCAGCCCCAGCATTTT. It encodes CASSYWRGSNQPQHF.

The table lists this clonotype with a few counts. The V call is TRBV12-3 or TRBV12-4, the J call TRBJ2-2, with 7 nucleotides matching TRBD2. Unmatched junction bases numbered 7, after V lost 5 bases and J lost 4 bases. The CDR3 runs 15 residues. Here the CDR3 reads CASSRSGATTGELFF. The CDR3, as DNA: TGTGCCAGCAGTCGCAGCGGGGCCACCACCGGGGAGCTGTTTTTT.

This clonotype was seen a handful of times. This chain connects TRBV7-8 to TRBJ1-5; D possibly corresponds to TRBD1 (5 bases). V was trimmed by 7 bases and J by 7 bases, leaving 14 bases between them. Looked up from germline, CDR1 is SGHVS and CDR2 is FQNEAQ. The CDR3 has 13 amino acids. CDR3 DNA: TGTGCCAGCAAACGGGGGGAAGGACAGCCCCAGCATTTT. It encodes CASKRGEGQPQHF.